Listed below are T cell receptor beta chains from one sample, sequenced in a study of blood T cell repertoires in COVID-19. Profiled with immunoSEQ multiplex PCR; TCRdb holds only in-frame clones, not every one. The sample yields 150,000 to 200,000 clones, around 83% seen once. The sample comprised peripheral blood. The receptors here all came from a man aged 65 to 79 who had recovered from COVID-19. Each CDR3 is given with its conserved first and last residue. Fields, in order: V gene, J gene, clone size, CDR3 protein. Size is omitted from some rows. Given values are once, few, many or a class for expanded clones.

>TRBV6-2/TRBV6-3|TRBJ2-1|-
CASSELDPREQFF
>TRBV19|TRBJ1-2|-
CASSISGTGTLLNYGYTF
>TRBV5-1|TRBJ2-7|-
CASSPSTSGSSYEQYF
>TRBV29-1|TRBJ2-2|-
CSVGLQANTGELFF
>TRBV18|TRBJ1-5|-
CASSSEHSNQPQHF
>TRBV5-1|TRBJ2-7|-
CASSPVASGSRDPYEQYF
>TRBV10-3|TRBJ1-1|-
CAISERGTDTEAFF
>TRBV15|TRBJ1-5|-
CATSPSRELNQPQHF
>TRBV5-5|TRBJ2-1|-
CASSGLAVNNEQFF
>TRBV11-2|TRBJ2-7|-
CASSTTSGSPRDHYEQYF
>TRBV19|TRBJ2-5|-
CASSPVAGGQETQYF
>TRBV6-1|TRBJ1-6|-
CASSEVVWGLGSPLHF
>TRBV2|TRBJ1-1|few
CASSVSPGEAFF
>TRBV2|TRBJ2-1|-
CARASAGYNEQFF
>TRBV5-6|TRBJ1-6|-
CASSPQDRANSPLHF
>TRBV6-5|TRBJ2-7|-
CASSFQGYSYEQYF
>TRBV25-1|TRBJ1-1|-
CASSESNRAEAFF
>TRBV13|TRBJ1-1|-
CASSADRGYTEAFF
>TRBV6-6|TRBJ2-7|-
CASSLSGRFDHEQYF
>TRBV28|TRBJ1-5|-
CASSAITGPLNQPQHF
>TRBV5-4|TRBJ2-1|-
CASSPPLAGVGNEQFF
>TRBV6-2/TRBV6-3|TRBJ2-1|once
CASSYGGSYNEQFF
>TRBV5-1|TRBJ2-1|-
CASSLGQGAGEQFF
>TRBV27|TRBJ2-7|-
CASSLMPTSGLGEQYF
>TRBV5-4|TRBJ2-7|-
CASSLEVGGSYEQYF
>TRBV9|TRBJ2-1|-
CASSVRGDSSYNEQFF
>TRBV6-6|TRBJ2-7|-
CASSYLAETYEQYF
>TRBV5-1|TRBJ1-6|few
CASSPSPADTLHF
>TRBV13|TRBJ2-2|-
CASSLVGLREDAGELFF
>TRBV7-8|TRBJ1-1|-
CASSLYQGEAEAFF
>TRBV27|TRBJ2-1|-
CASSPILEPPYNEQFF
>TRBV6-5|TRBJ2-3|-
CASNPRDKSTDTQYF
>TRBV6-5|TRBJ2-7|few
CASTGQGFGEQYF
>TRBV5-6|TRBJ2-1|-
CASSEPGLAGVYEQFF
>TRBV19|TRBJ2-1|-
CASSGASGRTYNEQFF
>TRBV12-3/TRBV12-4|TRBJ2-1|-
CASSLTFLDEQFF
>TRBV2|TRBJ1-1|-
CASSETGYTEAFF
>TRBV30|TRBJ1-3|-
CAWSVQRGLSAGNTIYF
>TRBV10-3|TRBJ2-3|-
CATTGLAGGETDTQYF
>TRBV29-1|TRBJ2-7|few
CSVERTSGSYEQYF
>TRBV11-2|TRBJ2-1|-
CASSSSGNRNEQFF
>TRBV12-3/TRBV12-4|TRBJ2-7|-
CASSGDKDYEQYF
>TRBV27|TRBJ2-1|-
CASSYMAGSSYNEQFF
>TRBV2|TRBJ2-5|-
CATSRGVQETQYF
>TRBV7-2|TRBJ1-6|-
CASSLGTENSPLHF
>TRBV5-6|TRBJ1-1|many
CASSLVTGSLNTEAFF
>TRBV21-1|TRBJ2-1|few
CASSSTTGMQGNEQFF
>TRBV6-5|TRBJ2-1|-
CASSYGQGAYNEQFF
>TRBV13|TRBJ2-6|-
CASSYRGGSGANVLTF
>TRBV7-8|TRBJ1-3|-
CASLATGVSGNTIYF
>TRBV18|TRBJ2-1|-
CASSASGHEQFF
>TRBV9|TRBJ2-3|-
CASSPRWQGGLSTDTQYF
>TRBV21-1|TRBJ2-1|-
CASRRDRPVPFHNEQFF
>TRBV5-6|TRBJ2-7|-
CASSLVGTYEQYF
>TRBV11-2|TRBJ2-7|-
CASSFQSGAYEQYF